A selection of T cell receptor beta chains follows, all from one sample in a study of cytomegalovirus exposure and HLA in healthy donors. Here immunoSEQ multiplex PCR was the method, and the copy in TCRdb shows in-frame clones only, minus some. The repertoire holds some 150,000 clones, with over 75% as singletons. The sample consisted of PBMCs. The receptor source for this set is a man aged 30-40 years in good health and CMV-seropositive. Both conserved end residues are part of each CDR3. Fields, in order: clone size, V gene, CDR3 length, D gene, J gene, CDR3 DNA, CDR3 protein. The D gene is left open where the match is weak. Rows may omit the clone size; those that give it use once, few, many or a size class.

>.|TRBV19|15|TRBD1|TRBJ2-3
TGTGCCAGTAGTACCGCCGGGACAGGGCCAGATACGCAGTATTTT
CASSTAGTGPDTQYF
>.|TRBV15|14|.|TRBJ2-3
TGTGCCACCAGCAGAGACAGGAACACAGATACGCAGTATTTT
CATSRDRNTDTQYF
>.|TRBV7-8|17|TRBD2|TRBJ2-7
TGTGCCAGCAGCTTCCTTGGGGCTAGCGGGTACGGTAGCGAGCAGTACTTC
CASSFLGASGYGSEQYF
>.|TRBV28|14|TRBD1|TRBJ1-6
TGTGCCAGCAGCGACAGGGCCTATAATTCACCCCTCCACTTT
CASSDRAYNSPLHF
>.|TRBV9|15|TRBD1|TRBJ2-7
TGTGCCAGCAGCGCTTCCGGGACAGGGTACTACGAGCAGTACTTC
CASSASGTGYYEQYF
>once|TRBV27|12|.|TRBJ2-2
TGTGCCAGCAGTTTCAGTACCGGGGAGCTGTTTTTT
CASSFSTGELFF
>.|TRBV29-1|14|TRBD1|TRBJ2-7
TGCAGCGTTGAAGATCGGGACAGGGGCTACGAGCAGTACTTC
CSVEDRDRGYEQYF
>few|TRBV7-5|19|.|TRBJ1-2
TGTGTCAGAAGCTTAGAGGGGGCCCGACAGGGTAAAAGGGACTATGGCTACACCTTC
CVRSLEGARQGKRDYGYTF
>.|TRBV18|15|.|TRBJ1-2
TGTGCCAGCTCACCTTCCACGGGAGGGAGGGATGGCTATACCTTC
CASSPSTGGRDGYTF
>few|TRBV28|10|.|TRBJ1-2
TGTGCCAGCAGTCTAGATGCCTACACCTTC
CASSLDAYTF
>.|TRBV2|13|TRBD2|TRBJ2-5
TGTGCCAGCATCGGGGGGGGCCGAGAGACCCAGTACTTC
CASIGGGRETQYF
>.|TRBV4-1|15|.|TRBJ2-2
TGCGCCAGCAGCCAAGGTAGCAGGGTAGCCGGGGAGCTGTTTTTT
CASSQGSRVAGELFF
>once|TRBV28|15|TRBD1|TRBJ2-7
TGTGCCAGCAGTTTTGTTGGGACAGGGACCTACGAGCAGTACTTC
CASSFVGTGTYEQYF
>.|TRBV5-1|14|.|TRBJ1-5
TGCGCCAGCAGCTTCGGAGGGGTCAATCAGCCCCAGCATTTT
CASSFGGVNQPQHF
>.|TRBV28|11|.|TRBJ2-7
TGTGCCAGCAATAGGGGCCAGACAGTCCTTTTC
CASNRGQTVLF
>.|TRBV7-9|15|TRBD2|TRBJ2-3
TGTGCCAGCAGCTTAGTGTGGGACTACACAGATACGCAGTATTTT
CASSLVWDYTDTQYF